One and the same sample provided the 2 T cell receptor beta chains below, sequenced in a study of beta chain features in type 1 diabetes. Expressed TCRB transcripts were sequenced, since all the RNA that had been isolated was reverse transcribed. Profiled with immunoSEQ multiplex PCR; TCRdb holds only in-frame clones, not every one. The table records 70,000 to 90,000 clones, around a third of them present only once. The specimen was stem cell memory CD4+ T cells from blood. These receptors were collected from a woman aged 18-35 years in good health.

The chain carries TRBV11-2 and TRBJ1-3; a weak D match, TRBD1 (5 bases). Trimming stripped 2 bases from V and 4 bases from J, with 12 bases between. The CDR3 is 15 amino acids. Germline V CDR1 and CDR2: SGHAT, FQNNGV. The chain's CDR3 is CASSLWQGPGNTIYF. The CDR3 nucleotides read TGTGCCAGCAGCTTATGGCAGGGTCCCGGAAACACCATATATTTT.

This clone has just a few counts. Here the CDR3 DNA reads TGTGCCAGCAGCTTAGAGGAGGCCTACGAGCAGTACTTC. Translation: CASSLEEAYEQYF. This chain connects TRBV7-9 to TRBJ2-7, with D possibly being TRBD2 (5 bases). CDR1 and CDR2 from the germline V gene are SEHNR and FQNEAQ (reference sequence). The CDR3 spans 13 residues. Trimming removed 1 base at V and 2 bases at J, with 6 bases between.